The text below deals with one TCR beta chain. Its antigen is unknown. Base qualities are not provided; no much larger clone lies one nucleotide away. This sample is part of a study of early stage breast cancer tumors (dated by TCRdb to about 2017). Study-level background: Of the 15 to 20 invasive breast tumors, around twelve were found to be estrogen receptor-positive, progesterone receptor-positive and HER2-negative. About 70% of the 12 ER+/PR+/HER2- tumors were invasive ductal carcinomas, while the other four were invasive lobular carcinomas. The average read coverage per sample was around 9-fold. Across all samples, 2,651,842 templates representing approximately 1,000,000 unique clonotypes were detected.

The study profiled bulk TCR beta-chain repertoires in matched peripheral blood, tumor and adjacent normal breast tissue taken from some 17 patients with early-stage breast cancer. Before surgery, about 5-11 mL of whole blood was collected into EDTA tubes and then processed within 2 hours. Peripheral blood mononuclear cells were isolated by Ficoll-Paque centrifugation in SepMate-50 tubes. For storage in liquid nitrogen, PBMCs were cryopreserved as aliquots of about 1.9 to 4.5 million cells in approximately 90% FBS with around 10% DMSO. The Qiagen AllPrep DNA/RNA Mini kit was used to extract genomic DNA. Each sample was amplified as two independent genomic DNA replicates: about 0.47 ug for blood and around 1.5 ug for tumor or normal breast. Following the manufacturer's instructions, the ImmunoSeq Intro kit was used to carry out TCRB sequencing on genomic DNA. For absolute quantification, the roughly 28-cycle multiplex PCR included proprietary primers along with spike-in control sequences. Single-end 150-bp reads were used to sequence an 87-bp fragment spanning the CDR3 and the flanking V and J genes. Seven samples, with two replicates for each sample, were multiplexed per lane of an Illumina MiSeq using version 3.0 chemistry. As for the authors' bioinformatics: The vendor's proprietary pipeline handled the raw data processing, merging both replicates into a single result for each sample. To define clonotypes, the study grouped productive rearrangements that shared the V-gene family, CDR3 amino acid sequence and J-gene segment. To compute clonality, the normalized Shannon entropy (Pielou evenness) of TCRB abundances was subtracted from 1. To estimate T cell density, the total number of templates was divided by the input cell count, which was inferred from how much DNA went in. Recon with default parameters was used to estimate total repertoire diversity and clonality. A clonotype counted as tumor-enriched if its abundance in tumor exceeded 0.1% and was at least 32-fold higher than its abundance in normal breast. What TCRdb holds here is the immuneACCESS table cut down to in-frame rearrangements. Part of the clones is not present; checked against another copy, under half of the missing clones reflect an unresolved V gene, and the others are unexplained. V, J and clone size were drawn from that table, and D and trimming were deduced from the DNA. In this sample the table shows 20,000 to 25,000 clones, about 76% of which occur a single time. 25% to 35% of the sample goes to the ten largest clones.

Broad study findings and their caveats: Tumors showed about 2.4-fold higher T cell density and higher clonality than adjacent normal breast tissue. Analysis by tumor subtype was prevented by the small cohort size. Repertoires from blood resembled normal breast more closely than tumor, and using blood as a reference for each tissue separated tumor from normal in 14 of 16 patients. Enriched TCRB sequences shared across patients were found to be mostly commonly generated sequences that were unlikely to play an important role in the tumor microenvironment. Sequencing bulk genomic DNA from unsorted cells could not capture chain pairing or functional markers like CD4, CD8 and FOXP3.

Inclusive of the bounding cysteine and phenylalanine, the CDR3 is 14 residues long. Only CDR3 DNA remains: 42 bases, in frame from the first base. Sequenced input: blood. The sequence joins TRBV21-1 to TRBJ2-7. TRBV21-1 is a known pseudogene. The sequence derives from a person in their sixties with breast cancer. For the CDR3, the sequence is CASCNGVTSYEQYF. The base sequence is TGTGCCAGCTGCAATGGCGTCACCTCCTACGAGCAGTACTTC.